Described below is a single T cell receptor beta chain sequence and its context. The antigen is unknown. The record originates from a study of cytomegalovirus exposure and HLA in healthy donors. Study-level points and caveats: Association of a missense DCLRE1C variant with TCR beta V- and J-gene trimming was reported in a later analysis.

The study ran its PCR with 60 Vbeta and 13 Jbeta primers. The data were produced by immunoSEQ multiplex PCR, yet TCRdb's version contains in-frame clones alone and is incomplete. The table shows 130,000 or so clones, with over 65% occurring only once. Looked up from germline, CDR1 is SGHKS and CDR2 is YYEKEE (reference sequence). After removal of 0 bases from V and 2 bases from J, the junction contained 2 bases not matched to a gene. The CDR3 covers 15 residues. The specimen was PBMCs. This sequence was found in a female donor in good health and CMV-seropositive. This chain connects TRBV5-5 to TRBJ2-7; 10 bases map to TRBD1. CDR3 bases: TGTGCCAGCAGCTTGGCGGGACAGGGGACCTACGAGCAGTACTTC. Translated, it gives CASSLAGQGTYEQYF.